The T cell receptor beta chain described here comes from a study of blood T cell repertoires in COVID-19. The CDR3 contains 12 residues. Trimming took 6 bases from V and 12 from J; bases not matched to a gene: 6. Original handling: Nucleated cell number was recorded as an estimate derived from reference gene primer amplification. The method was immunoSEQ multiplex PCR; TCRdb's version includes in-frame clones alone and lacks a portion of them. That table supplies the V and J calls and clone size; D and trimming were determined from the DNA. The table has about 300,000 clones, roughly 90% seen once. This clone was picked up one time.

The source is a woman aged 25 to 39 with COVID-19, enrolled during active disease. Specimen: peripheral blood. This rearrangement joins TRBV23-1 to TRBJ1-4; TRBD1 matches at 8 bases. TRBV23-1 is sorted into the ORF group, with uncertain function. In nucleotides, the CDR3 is TGCGCCAGCAGGGAACCGGGACAGGAACTGTTTTTT. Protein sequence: CASREPGQELFF.